Listed here are 15 T cell receptor beta chains from one sample, sequenced in a study of cytotoxic CD8 clonotypes in ibrutinib-treated CLL. Using immunoSEQ multiplex PCR, the repertoire was profiled, and TCRdb retains in-frame clones only, with some absent. The sample records roughly 200,000 clones, nearly 80% being singletons. Material: PBMCs, obtained after 12 months of ibrutinib treatment. The receptors were gathered from a human donor with chronic lymphocytic leukemia.

The CDR3 reads CASSFLAGGGNEQFF. The CDR3 bases are TGTGCCAGCAGCTTTCTAGCGGGGGGAGGGAATGAGCAGTTCTTC. J is TRBJ2-1 and V is TRBV11-2; 11 positions agree with TRBD2. The CDR3 runs 15 residues. J lost 7 bases, V lost 3 bases, and 5 bases had no gene match. The germline V gene has CDR1 SGHAT and CDR2 FQNNGV.

This rearrangement joins TRBV27 to TRBJ1-5, with 9 bases matching TRBD1. This CDR3 is built from 14 residues. CDR1 is MNHEY, CDR2 SMNVEV, per germline (reference sequence). Losses at the gene ends were 8 bases for V and 9 bases for J; bases not matched to a gene: 11. This CDR3 reads CASRSGQGTGPQHF. In DNA form, the CDR3 reads TGTGCCAGCCGTTCGGGACAGGGAACGGGGCCCCAGCATTTT.

The rearrangement links TRBV25-1 to TRBJ2-5; D ambiguous. CDR3 length: 12 residues. Per the germline V gene, CDR1 is MGHDK and CDR2 is SYGVNS. With 4 bases removed from V and 7 bases from J, the gap between germline ends came to 10 bases. The CDR3 sequence is CASSAGLGTQYF. The CDR3 DNA sequence: TGTGCCAGCAGTGCAGGTTTAGGGACCCAGTACTTC.

This clone was detected a few times. The V gene is TRBV15, the J gene TRBJ2-7; TRBD1 agrees at 12 bases. V was pared by 5 bases and J by 6 bases, with 11 bases of the junction left unmatched. CDR3 length: 16 residues. The V gene's germline CDR1 is LNHNV and CDR2 YYDKDF (reference sequence). As DNA, the CDR3 is TGTGCCACCAGCTCAGATAGTGGGACAGGGGGCAGCGAGCAGTACTTC. Protein product: CATSSDSGTGGSEQYF.

The rearrangement joins TRBV13 to TRBJ2-7; D tentatively fits TRBD1 or TRBD2 (6 bases each). The germline V and J ends were trimmed by 10 bases and 5 bases, with 21 bases remaining between them. This CDR3 comprises 14 residues. The germline CDR1 and CDR2 sequences are PRHDT and FYEKMQ (reference sequence). The CDR3 sequence: CATTRRQEGDEQYF. The CDR3 DNA sequence: TGTGCCACAACGCGTCGACAGGAGGGGGACGAGCAGTACTTC.

This rearrangement joins TRBV19 to TRBJ1-5; D gene ambiguous. Germline CDR1 and CDR2: LNHDA and SQIVND (reference sequence). V gave up 10 bases and J gave up 5 bases, with 12 bases separating them. The CDR3 length is 12 residues. CDR3 DNA: TGTGCCACTCCTCGGTGGTATCAGCCCCAGCATTTT. Amino acids: CATPRWYQPQHF.

The chain uses TRBV30 and TRBJ2-5; 10 bases align to TRBD1. Germline V lookup: CDR1 GTSNPN, CDR2 SVGIG (reference sequence). The CDR3 sequence is 13 residues long. The ends lost 4 bases at V and 5 bases at J; junction bases unmatched: 4. The CDR3 DNA is TGTGCCTGGACCCGACAGGGGGCTGAGACCCAGTACTTC. It translates to CAWTRQGAETQYF.

Turning to this clone: Distinct nucleotide sequences in the sample also encode this CDR3. The V gene is TRBV29-1, the J gene TRBJ2-5; D is uncertain. Germline CDR1 is SQVTM and CDR2 is ANQGSEA. The CDR3 extends over 12 amino acids. Trimming removed 7 bases at V and 5 bases at J, with 14 bases between. CDR3 bases: TGCAGCGCCAGCGAACATGTGGAGACCCAGTACTTC. This codes for CSASEHVETQYF.

The J gene is TRBJ1-2, the V gene TRBV6-6; 9 bases are shared with TRBD1. This CDR3 spans 13 amino acids. In germline, CDR1 is MNHNY, CDR2 SVGAGI (reference sequence). V shed 4 bases, J shed 7 bases, and the junction held 4 bases outside the gene matches. The CDR3, as DNA: TGTGCCAGCAGTTGGGACAGGGAGGGTGGCTACACCTTC. It codes for CASSWDREGGYTF.

A note on this clone: Other DNA sequences in the same sample also yield this CDR3. The genes are TRBV5-1 and TRBJ2-5; D gene ambiguous. V was clipped by 0 bases and J by 4 bases, with 10 bases between them. The V gene's germline CDR1 is SGHRS and CDR2 YFSETQ. The CDR3 is 14 residues long. The CDR3 loop reads CASSLVSVAETQYF. The DNA of the CDR3 is TGCGCCAGCAGCTTGGTTTCGGTCGCAGAGACCCAGTACTTC.

The chain carries TRBV30 and TRBJ1-1, with no clear D. Trimming shortened V by 1 base and J by 4 bases, and 13 bases separated the two germline ends. Germline loops: CDR1 GTSNPN, CDR2 SVGIG (reference sequence). The CDR3 runs to 14 residues. The CDR3, as DNA: TGTGCCTGGAGTGATTGGGTCAGCCTCACTGAAGCTTTCTTT. It translates to CAWSDWVSLTEAFF.

The rearrangement joins TRBV4-1 to TRBJ1-1, with 9 positions matching TRBD1. Germline V CDR1 and CDR2: MGHRA, YSYEKL. V shed 3 bases and J 3 bases; nucleotides not matched to a gene: 8. CDR3 length equals 16 residues. The CDR3 loop is CASSQETGGWDTEAFF. The CDR3 DNA follows: TGCGCCAGCAGCCAGGAGACAGGGGGTTGGGACACTGAAGCTTTCTTT.

With respect to this clone: Mismatch with germline at one junction end may stem from a read error. The rearrangement uses TRBV11-1 and TRBJ1-6; D remains unclear. Germline-derived CDR1 and CDR2 are SGHAT and FQDESV (reference sequence). This CDR3 comprises 14 residues. CDR3 nucleotide sequence: TGTGCCAGTAGCTTAGCGTACACTAATTCACCCCTCCACTTT. It encodes CASSLAYTNSPLHF.

The chain is built from TRBV5-8 and TRBJ2-4; D might be TRBD1 or TRBD2, each matching 5 bases. V was clipped by 0 bases and J by 14 bases, with 18 bases between them. This CDR3 is built from 14 residues. Germline CDR1 and CDR2: SGHTS and YDEGEE. The CDR3 DNA reads TGTGCCAGCAGCTTGGGGGCAGGGTCCTCCGGGGAGTACTTC. This gives the protein CASSLGAGSSGEYF.

The chain has TRBV10-2 and TRBJ2-1, with 7 bases aligning to TRBD2. Germline CDR1 reads WSHSY; CDR2 reads SAAADI. J gave up 6 bases and V 4 bases, and 3 bases lay outside the gene matches. The CDR3 consists of 13 residues. The CDR3 sequence is CASSASGTNEQFF. The CDR3 DNA follows: TGCGCCAGCAGTGCTAGCGGCACCAATGAGCAGTTCTTC.